The rows below give T cell receptor beta chains drawn from one sample of a study of human T cells and chemical hapten exposure. TCRdb itself ran the RACE reads through MiXCR, one entry per CDR3 protein. The table lists about 170,000 distinct CDR3 sequences, about 27% of them singletons. Source: whole blood, taken in connection with sensitization to the hapten diphenylcyclopropenone (DPC). The receptors come from a woman under 30 with alopecia areata. Some clones in this sample may be carry-over from other donors' samples. CDR3s include the opening cysteine and the closing phenylalanine or tryptophan. D genes are given only for firm matches. The size of a clone is reported for some rows only, either as once, few or many, or as a class for expanded clones.

v_gene: TRBV4-2; j_gene: TRBJ2-1; d_gene: TRBD2; abundance: .; CDR3aa: CASSHVLSGGTLTEQFF; CDR3nt: TGTGCCAGCAGCCATGTCCTTAGCGGGGGGACCTTAACTGAGCAGTTCTTC
v_gene: TRBV4-2; j_gene: TRBJ2-7; d_gene: .; abundance: few; CDR3aa: CASSQRASDSPYEQYF; CDR3nt: TGTGCCAGCAGCCAGCGGGCTAGCGATAGCCCCTACGAGCAGTACTTC
v_gene: TRBV30; j_gene: TRBJ1-3; d_gene: .; abundance: .; CDR3aa: CAWTKGSAAGNTIYF; CDR3nt: TGTGCCTGGACGAAAGGGTCTGCGGCTGGAAACACCATATATTTT
v_gene: TRBV30; j_gene: TRBJ1-1; d_gene: TRBD1; abundance: few; CDR3aa: CAWTPTGFTEAFF; CDR3nt: TGTGCCTGGACCCCGACAGGGTTCACTGAAGCTTTCTTT
v_gene: TRBV20-1; j_gene: TRBJ2-7; d_gene: .; abundance: few; CDR3aa: CSARAGGGYYEQYF; CDR3nt: TGCAGTGCTAGAGCAGGAGGAGGGTACTACGAGCAGTACTTC
v_gene: TRBV27; j_gene: TRBJ2-7; d_gene: .; abundance: .; CDR3aa: CASSTAYEQYF; CDR3nt: TGTGCCAGCAGTACCGCCTACGAGCAGTACTTC
v_gene: TRBV20-1; j_gene: TRBJ2-7; d_gene: .; abundance: .; CDR3aa: CSARHIRDEQYF; CDR3nt: TGCAGTGCTAGACACATTAGGGACGAGCAGTACTTC
v_gene: TRBV20-1; j_gene: TRBJ1-1; d_gene: .; abundance: few; CDR3aa: CSAGGGNTEAFF; CDR3nt: TGCAGTGCTGGCGGGGGAAACACTGAAGCTTTCTTT
v_gene: TRBV6-2/TRBV6-3; j_gene: TRBJ2-7; d_gene: .; abundance: few; CDR3aa: CASIQQGFYEQYF; CDR3nt: TGTGCCAGCATCCAACAGGGCTTCTACGAGCAGTACTTC
v_gene: TRBV10-3; j_gene: TRBJ1-1; d_gene: TRBD1; abundance: .; CDR3aa: CAISELRTGGKNTEAFF; CDR3nt: TGTGCCATCAGTGAATTAAGGACAGGGGGCAAGAACACTGAAGCTTTCTTT
v_gene: TRBV20-1; j_gene: TRBJ2-2; d_gene: TRBD2; abundance: few; CDR3aa: CSAPTSGATGELFF; CDR3nt: TGCAGTGCTCCGACTAGCGGGGCCACCGGGGAGCTGTTTTTT
v_gene: TRBV7-2; j_gene: TRBJ2-7; d_gene: TRBD2; abundance: .; CDR3aa: CASSLKLAGGLDEQYF; CDR3nt: TGTGCCAGCAGCTTAAAGTTAGCGGGGGGCCTGGACGAGCAGTACTTC
v_gene: TRBV20-1; j_gene: TRBJ1-4; d_gene: .; abundance: .; CDR3aa: CSATRGVTNEKLFF; CDR3nt: TGCAGTGCTACCCGAGGTGTGACTAATGAAAAACTGTTTTTT
v_gene: TRBV2; j_gene: TRBJ1-5; d_gene: .; abundance: .; CDR3aa: CASSEGERSNQPQHF; CDR3nt: TGTGCCAGCAGTGAAGGGGAAAGGAGCAATCAGCCCCAGCATTTT
v_gene: TRBV6-1; j_gene: TRBJ2-1; d_gene: TRBD2; abundance: .; CDR3aa: CASSVTSDPSYNEQFF; CDR3nt: TGTGCCAGCAGCGTTACTAGCGATCCCTCCTACAATGAGCAGTTCTTC
v_gene: TRBV5-8; j_gene: TRBJ1-1; d_gene: .; abundance: .; CDR3aa: CASSGGQNKMNTEAFF; CDR3nt: TGTGCCAGCAGCGGAGGACAGAACAAAATGAACACTGAAGCTTTCTTT
v_gene: TRBV29-1; j_gene: TRBJ2-2; d_gene: .; abundance: .; CDR3aa: CSVTDILGTGELFF; CDR3nt: TGCAGCGTGACAGATATCCTGGGAACCGGGGAGCTGTTTTTT
v_gene: TRBV4-3; j_gene: TRBJ2-3; d_gene: TRBD2; abundance: .; CDR3aa: CASSQDSGRSPDTQYF; CDR3nt: TGCGCCAGCAGCCAAGACAGCGGGAGGAGTCCAGATACGCAGTATTTT
v_gene: TRBV29-1; j_gene: TRBJ2-6; d_gene: .; abundance: .; CDR3aa: CSVGDPGANVLTF; CDR3nt: TGCAGCGTCGGGGATCCTGGGGCCAACGTCCTGACTTTC
v_gene: TRBV6-2/TRBV6-3; j_gene: TRBJ2-2; d_gene: .; abundance: few; CDR3aa: CASSWPAPTGELFF; CDR3nt: TGTGCCAGCAGTTGGCCGGCGCCCACCGGGGAGCTGTTTTTT
v_gene: TRBV4-1; j_gene: TRBJ1-2; d_gene: .; abundance: .; CDR3aa: CASSQTAQGRFDGYTF; CDR3nt: TGCGCCAGCAGCCAAACCGCTCAGGGGAGGTTCGATGGCTACACCTTC
v_gene: TRBV6-4; j_gene: TRBJ1-5; d_gene: .; abundance: many; CDR3aa: CATPQRGIYSNQPQHF; CDR3nt: TGTGCCACCCCCCAACGTGGGATCTATAGCAATCAGCCCCAGCATTTT
v_gene: TRBV27; j_gene: TRBJ2-7; d_gene: TRBD1; abundance: .; CDR3aa: CASSIGTGYYEQYF; CDR3nt: TGTGCCAGCAGTATCGGGACAGGGTACTACGAGCAGTACTTC
v_gene: TRBV20-1; j_gene: TRBJ1-4; d_gene: TRBD1; abundance: .; CDR3aa: CSARQGASNEKLFF; CDR3nt: TGCAGTGCTAGACAGGGGGCGTCTAATGAAAAACTGTTTTTT
v_gene: TRBV12-3/TRBV12-4; j_gene: TRBJ2-1; d_gene: .; abundance: .; CDR3aa: CASSLGGKYNEQFF; CDR3nt: TGTGCCAGCAGTTTAGGCGGGAAGTACAATGAGCAGTTCTTC
v_gene: TRBV20-1; j_gene: TRBJ2-1; d_gene: TRBD2; abundance: once; CDR3aa: CSAAAAGGPFNEQFF; CDR3nt: TGCAGTGCTGCCGCAGCGGGGGGGCCGTTCAATGAGCAGTTCTTC
v_gene: TRBV6-6; j_gene: TRBJ2-7; d_gene: .; abundance: .; CDR3aa: CASSSQPYEQYF; CDR3nt: TGTGCCAGCAGTTCCCAGCCCTACGAGCAGTACTTC